The source of this T cell receptor beta chain is a study of shared T cell receptors in the human thymus. Libraries were prepared by immunoSEQ multiplex PCR; TCRdb keeps only in-frame clonotypes and omits some of them. In the table there are over 650,000 clones, about 89% of which are singletons. From germline, CDR1 is SEHNR and CDR2 FQNEAQ (reference sequence). The CDR3 runs 15 residues. V trimming: 0 bases; J trimming: 6 bases; junction bases outside the gene matches: 3. Another study also made use of these data, one on human thymus T cells.

This TCR derives from a boy in the first two years of life with a congenital heart defect. Material: thymocytes. J is TRBJ1-1 and V is TRBV7-9; 11 bases fit TRBD1. The CDR3 here is CASSLAGQGAAEAFF. In DNA form, the CDR3 reads TGTGCCAGCAGCTTAGCTGGACAGGGGGCCGCTGAAGCTTTCTTT.